This record looks at one T cell receptor beta chain sequence and its context. Participant reports of clinical history set cohort assignment. These data originate in a study of blood T cell repertoires in COVID-19. The assay was immunoSEQ multiplex PCR, and TCRdb's table has in-frame clones only and misses some. The sample carries over 200,000 clones, over 80% recorded once. This CDR3 has 18 residues. Germline V CDR1 and CDR2: SGDLS, YYNGEE. V was clipped by 3 bases and J by 0 bases; unmatched bases: 10. Sequenced input: PBMCs or T cells enriched from blood (not recorded which). This receptor was obtained from a woman between 25 and 40 years old who had been exposed to COVID-19. The chain links TRBV9 to TRBJ2-3; TRBD1 matches 10 bases. This CDR3 reads CASSAVDRGVFSTDTQYF. The CDR3 region has the DNA TGTGCCAGCAGCGCTGTGGACAGGGGGGTCTTTAGCACAGATACGCAGTATTTT.